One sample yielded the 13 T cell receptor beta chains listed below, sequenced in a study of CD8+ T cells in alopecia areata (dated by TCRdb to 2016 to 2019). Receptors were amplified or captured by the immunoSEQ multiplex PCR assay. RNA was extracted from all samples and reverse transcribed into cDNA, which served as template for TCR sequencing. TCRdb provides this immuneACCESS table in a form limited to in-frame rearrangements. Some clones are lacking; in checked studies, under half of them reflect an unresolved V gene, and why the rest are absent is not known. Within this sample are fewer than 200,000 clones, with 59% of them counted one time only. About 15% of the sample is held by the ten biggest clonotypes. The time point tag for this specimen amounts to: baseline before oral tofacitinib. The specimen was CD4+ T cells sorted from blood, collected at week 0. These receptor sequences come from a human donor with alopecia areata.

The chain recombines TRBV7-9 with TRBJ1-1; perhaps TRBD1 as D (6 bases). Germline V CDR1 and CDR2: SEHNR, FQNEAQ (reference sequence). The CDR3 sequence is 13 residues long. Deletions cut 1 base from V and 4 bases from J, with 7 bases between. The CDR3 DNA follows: TGTGCCAGCAGCTTAGAGGGGGGCACTGAAGCTTTCTTT. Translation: CASSLEGGTEAFF.

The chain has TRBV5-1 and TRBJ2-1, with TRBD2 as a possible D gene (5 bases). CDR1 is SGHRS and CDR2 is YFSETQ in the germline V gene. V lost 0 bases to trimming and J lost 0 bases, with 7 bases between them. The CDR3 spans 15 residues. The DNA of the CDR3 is TGCGCCAGCAGCTTGGCAACTAGCTCCTACAATGAGCAGTTCTTC. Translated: CASSLATSSYNEQFF.

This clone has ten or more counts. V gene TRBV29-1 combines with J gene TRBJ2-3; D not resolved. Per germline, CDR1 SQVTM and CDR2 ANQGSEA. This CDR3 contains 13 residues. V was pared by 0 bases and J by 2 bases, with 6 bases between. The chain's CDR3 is CSVEDGVTDTQYF. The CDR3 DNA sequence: TGCAGCGTTGAAGATGGGGTCACAGATACGCAGTATTTT.

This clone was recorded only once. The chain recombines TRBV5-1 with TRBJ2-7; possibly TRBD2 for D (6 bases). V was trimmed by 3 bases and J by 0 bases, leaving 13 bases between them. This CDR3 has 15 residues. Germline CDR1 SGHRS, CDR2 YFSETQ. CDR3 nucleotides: TGCGCCAGCAGCTCGCGGGACGGAATCTCCTACGAGCAGTACTTC. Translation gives CASSSRDGISYEQYF.

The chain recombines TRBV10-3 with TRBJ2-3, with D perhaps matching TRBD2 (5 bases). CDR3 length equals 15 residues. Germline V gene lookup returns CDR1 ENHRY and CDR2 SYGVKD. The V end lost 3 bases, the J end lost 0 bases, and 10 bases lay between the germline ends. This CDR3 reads CAISDLGNSTDTQYF. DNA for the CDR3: TGTGCCATCAGTGACCTCGGGAACAGCACAGATACGCAGTATTTT.

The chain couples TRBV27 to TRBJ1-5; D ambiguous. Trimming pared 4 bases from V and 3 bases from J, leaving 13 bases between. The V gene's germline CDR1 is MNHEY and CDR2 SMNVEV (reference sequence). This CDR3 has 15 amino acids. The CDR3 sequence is CASSWTMPNNQPQHF. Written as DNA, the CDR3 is TGTGCCAGCAGTTGGACGATGCCAAACAATCAGCCCCAGCATTTT.

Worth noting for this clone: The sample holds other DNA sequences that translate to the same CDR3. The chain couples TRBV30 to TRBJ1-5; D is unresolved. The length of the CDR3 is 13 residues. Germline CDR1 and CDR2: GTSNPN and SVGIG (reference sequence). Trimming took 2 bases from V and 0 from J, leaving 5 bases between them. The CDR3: CAWSRDSNQPQHF. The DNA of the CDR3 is TGTGCCTGGAGTCGGGATAGCAATCAGCCCCAGCATTTT.

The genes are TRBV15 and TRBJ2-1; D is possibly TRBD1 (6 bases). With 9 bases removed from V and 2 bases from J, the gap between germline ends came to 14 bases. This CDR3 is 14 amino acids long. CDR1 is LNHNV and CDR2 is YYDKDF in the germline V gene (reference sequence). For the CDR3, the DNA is TGTGCCACGGGAAGATGGACAGCCTACAATGAGCAGTTCTTC. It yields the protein CATGRWTAYNEQFF. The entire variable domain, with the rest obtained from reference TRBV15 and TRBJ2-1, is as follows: DAMVIQNPRYQVTQFGKPVTLSCSQTLNHNVMYWYQQKSSQAPKLLFHYYDKDFNNEADTPDNFQSRRPNTSFCFLDIRSPGLGDTAMYLCATGRWTAYNEQFFGPGTRLTVL.

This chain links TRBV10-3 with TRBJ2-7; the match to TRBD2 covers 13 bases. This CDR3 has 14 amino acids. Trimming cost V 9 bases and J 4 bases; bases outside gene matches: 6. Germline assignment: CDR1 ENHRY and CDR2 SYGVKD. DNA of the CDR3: TGTGCCATGGCTTCGACTAGCGGGGGGTACGAGCAGTACTTC. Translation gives CAMASTSGGYEQYF.

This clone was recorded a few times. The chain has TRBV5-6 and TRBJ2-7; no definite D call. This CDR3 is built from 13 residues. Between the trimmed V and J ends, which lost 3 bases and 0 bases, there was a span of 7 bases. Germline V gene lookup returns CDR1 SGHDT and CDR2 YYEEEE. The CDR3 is CASSWASSYEQYF. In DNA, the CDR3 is TGTGCCAGCAGCTGGGCGAGCTCCTACGAGCAGTACTTC. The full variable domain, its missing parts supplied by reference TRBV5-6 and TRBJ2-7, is DAGVTQSPTHLIKTRGQQVTLRCSPKSGHDTVSWYQQALGQGPQFIFQYYEEEERQRGNFPDRFSGHQFPNYSSELNVNALLLGDSALYLCASSWASSYEQYFGPGTRLTVT.

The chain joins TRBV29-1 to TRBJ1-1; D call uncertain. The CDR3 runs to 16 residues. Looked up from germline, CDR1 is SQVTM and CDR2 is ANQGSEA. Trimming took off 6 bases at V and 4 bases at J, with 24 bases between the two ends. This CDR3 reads CSVEPGRTPVGTEAFF. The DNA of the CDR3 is TGCAGCGTAGAGCCCGGAAGGACCCCGGTCGGCACTGAAGCTTTCTTT.

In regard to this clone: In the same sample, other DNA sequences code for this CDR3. The DNA for the CDR3 is TGTGCCAGTAGTATGGGGCGCACAGATACGCAGTATTTT. Residues: CASSMGRTDTQYF. This chain links TRBV19 with TRBJ2-3, with D tentatively TRBD1 (5 bases). The germline V gene has CDR1 LNHDA and CDR2 SQIVND (reference sequence). The CDR3 spans 13 residues. With 3 bases removed from V and 1 base from J, the gap between germline ends came to 5 bases.

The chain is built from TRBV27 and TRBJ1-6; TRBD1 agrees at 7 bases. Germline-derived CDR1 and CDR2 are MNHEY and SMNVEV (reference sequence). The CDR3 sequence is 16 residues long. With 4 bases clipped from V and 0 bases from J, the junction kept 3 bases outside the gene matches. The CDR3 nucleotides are TGTGCCAGCAGTTCAGGGGACAGCTCCTATAATTCACCCCTCCACTTT. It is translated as CASSSGDSSYNSPLHF.